This T cell receptor beta chain was observed in a study of T cell responses to AZD1222 COVID-19 vaccine (dated by TCRdb to the early 2020s). With respect to the entire study: AZD1222 recipients whose second dose came at about 4 weeks and those whose second dose came at about 12 weeks were combined into one group, since spike-specific TCR depth and breadth did not differ between the two schedules. TCR sequencing covered about 230 trial participants: 207 given two doses of AZD1222 and 26 given two doses of MenACWY control vaccine. Trial participants were enrolled into age subgroups of 18-55, 56-69 and 70-plus years, which contained about 150, 28 and 57 TCR-sequenced participants, respectively. Overall study outcomes, separate from this receptor: Because no day 14 peak-response samples were available, the repertoires could be characterized only after the peak T cell response. Participants were mostly white British, with more females than males. The authors suggested clonal diversity may have been underestimated. The whole spike protein was spanned by vaccine-associated CD4 TCRs, and dominant responses were seen in regions 160-218 and 743-854. Epitopes outside the regions mutated in the B.1.351 and B.1.1.7 variants were reportedly recognized by nearly half of the unique spike-specific TCRs. In the small 56-69-year group, the increase in depth fell short of significance, most likely because of low power. After two AZD1222 doses, both the breadth and the depth of spike-specific TCRs were significantly higher than at day 0 and than in MenACWY recipients. Conclusions about previously exposed vaccinees were limited because only a handful of AZD1222 recipients were SARS-CoV-2 seropositive at baseline.

V gives up 6 bases and J gives up 3 bases, and the segment between their germline ends measures 14 bases. The CDR3 runs 14 amino acids, cysteine and phenylalanine included. Of all the DNA, just the CDR3 is kept, 42 bases in frame from base 1. The germline V gene (reference sequence) specifies LNHDA as CDR1 and SQIVND as CDR2. The CDR3 regions of human TCRbeta chains were analyzed by immunosequencing. For the original study's pipeline: TCRs in the repertoires were matched against a reference library of SARS-CoV-2-specific TCRs that had been generated with the MIRA antigen-specificity platform. Breadth meant the fraction of unique TCRs that were SARS-CoV-2-associated, whereas depth meant the fraction of total T cells that were SARS-CoV-2-associated. Using the MIRA data, every spike-specific TCR was mapped to the spike region that the TCR reacted to and assigned to either a CD4 or a CD8 class. Log10-transformed breadth and depth values were compared by one-way ANOVA with Sidak's multiple comparisons tests. Sourced from immuneACCESS, this table was stored by TCRdb with only in-frame sequences that have V and J called. A share of the clones is absent; for the studies checked, an unresolved V gene accounts for under half, and the remainder has no known explanation. Clonal size and the V and J genes are those of that table, whereas D and trimming came from the DNA. The table for this sample lists approximately 120,000 clones; roughly nine tenths of them were counted only once. The ten largest clonotypes hold about 4.7% of the sample.

The time point label on this specimen signifies: baseline before first vaccination. Vaccinee samples were obtained from the UK trials COV001 and COV002, which included a single-blind randomized controlled phase 2/3 trial of AZD1222 (ChAdOx1 nCoV-19) in healthy adults. Trial participant PBMC samples were collected at day 0 and day 28 after the second dose for TCRbeta chain sequencing. Turning to this clone: The clone's antigen remains unknown. Base qualities are missing; no much larger clone stands one base away.

Recombination linked TRBV19 to TRBJ1-2; TRBD1 could be the D gene, as 6 bases match. The source of this sequence is an adult in good health. This sample comprised peripheral blood, obtained on day 0 of AZD1222 vaccination. The base sequence is TGTGCCAGTAGGATCCCAGGGGCGTACTATGGCTACACCTTC. Its protein is CASRIPGAYYGYTF.